The 25 T cell receptor beta chains listed next were all sequenced from one sample in a study of control samples from healthy donors and cancer patients (TCRdb year 2020). Library method: the immunoSEQ multiplex PCR assay. As stored in TCRdb, this immuneACCESS dataset retains in-frame rearrangements with V and J assigned. A fraction of the clones does not appear; measured against another copy, unresolved V genes explain less than half of the discrepancy, and the remainder lacks a known reason. The sample table contains approximately 52,000 clones; only one count was recorded for 87% of them. Of the sample, 11% to 15% is held by the ten largest clones. Specimen: PBMCs. Every receptor here comes from a man aged 60 to 75 with head and neck cancer.

This chain joins TRBV10-2 and TRBJ2-3, with TRBD2 as a possible D gene (6 bases). Trimming took off 4 bases at V and 0 bases at J, with 11 bases between the two ends. In germline, CDR1 is WSHSY, CDR2 SAAADI. The CDR3 runs to 15 residues. CDR3 DNA: TGCGCCAGCAGTGTTGCGGGGTCTAGCACAGATACGCAGTATTTT. Protein product: CASSVAGSSTDTQYF.

This sequence joins TRBV27 and TRBJ2-7; TRBD1 might be the D (6 bases). Germline assignment: CDR1 MNHEY and CDR2 SMNVEV (reference sequence). Trimming took off 10 bases at V and 5 bases at J, with 21 bases between the two ends. The length of the CDR3 is 14 residues. In DNA form, the CDR3 reads TGTGCCACAGGGGTTTACAACCGAGGGGACGAGCAGTACTTC. Translating it yields CATGVYNRGDEQYF.

Only one count was recorded for this clone. The chain recombines TRBV19 with TRBJ2-5, with D possibly being TRBD2 (6 bases). Looked up from germline, CDR1 is LNHDA and CDR2 is SQIVND (reference sequence). V shed 6 bases and J shed 4 bases, with 15 bases lying between them. The CDR3 has 14 amino acids. Written as DNA, the CDR3 is TGTGCCAGTAGCCAACCGGGGGAAGGAGAGACCCAGTACTTC. It encodes CASSQPGEGETQYF.

V usage is TRBV3-1 (or the pseudogene TRBV3-2) and J usage is TRBJ2-1; D is perhaps TRBD1 (6 bases). The germline gives CDR1 LGHDT, CDR2 YNNKEL (reference sequence). With 0 bases removed from V and 4 bases from J, the gap between germline ends came to 10 bases. This CDR3 region has 15 residues. Here the CDR3 DNA reads TGTGCCAGCAGCCAAGACAGGGGAGTTTACAATGAGCAGTTCTTC. This sequence encodes CASSQDRGVYNEQFF.

This rearrangement joins TRBV10-3 to TRBJ1-2; D is unresolved. The CDR3 spans 13 residues. The germline V gene encodes CDR1 ENHRY and CDR2 SYGVKD. The germline V and J ends were trimmed by 4 bases and 4 bases, with 10 bases remaining between them. The chain's CDR3 is CAISAAEPYGYTF. In DNA form, the CDR3 reads TGTGCCATCAGTGCGGCAGAACCCTATGGCTACACCTTC.

This chain links TRBV19 with TRBJ1-1; TRBD1 matches 9 bases. V was pared by 5 bases and J by 3 bases, with 7 bases of the junction left unmatched. The length of the CDR3 is 15 residues. Germline values: CDR1 LNHDA, CDR2 SQIVND (reference sequence). CDR3 in amino acids: CASSPGQGFYTEAFF. The CDR3 DNA sequence: TGTGCCAGTAGTCCCGGACAGGGGTTTTACACTGAAGCTTTCTTT.

This clone was counted a single time. The J gene is TRBJ1-1, the V gene TRBV9, with 7 bases matching TRBD1. The CDR3 spans 15 residues. With V trimmed by 4 bases and J by 0 bases, 6 bases remained unmatched. The germline V gene encodes CDR1 SGDLS and CDR2 YYNGEE. The CDR3 region is CASSSRTGVNTEAFF. As DNA, the CDR3 is TGTGCCAGCAGCTCCCGGACAGGAGTGAACACTGAAGCTTTCTTT.

J is TRBJ2-3 and V is TRBV10-2, with 10 bases aligning to TRBD1. The CDR3 is 15 amino acids. With 8 bases clipped from V and 1 base from J, the junction kept 6 bases outside the gene matches. From germline, CDR1 is WSHSY and CDR2 SAAADI. In DNA form, the CDR3 reads TGCGCCAGCCTTTCCGGGACAGGGGGCACAGATACGCAGTATTTT. It is translated as CASLSGTGGTDTQYF.

The rearrangement uses TRBV5-4 and TRBJ2-7; TRBD1 matches 7 bases. The CDR3 is 15 amino acids. Germline assignment: CDR1 SGHNT and CDR2 YYREEE (reference sequence). Trimming cost V 3 bases and J 2 bases; bases outside gene matches: 8. This CDR3 is CASSSWDRRTYEQYF. CDR3 bases: TGTGCCAGCAGCTCCTGGGACAGAAGGACCTACGAGCAGTACTTC. The variable domain in full, completed from reference TRBV5-4 and TRBJ2-7, reads ETGVTQSPTHLIKTRGQQVTLRCSSQSGHNTVSWYQQALGQGPQFIFQYYREEENGRGNFPPRFSGLQFPNYSSELNVNALELDDSALYLCASSSWDRRTYEQYFGPGTRLTVT.

This chain joins TRBV28 and TRBJ2-5; D gene uncertain. The V gene lost 8 bases and the J gene lost 2 bases, with 18 bases spanning the gap. The CDR3 runs 15 residues. Germline CDR1 reads MDHEN; CDR2 reads SYDVKM. The CDR3 region is CASGSGLTIQETQYF. The CDR3 DNA sequence: TGTGCCAGCGGTTCGGGCCTAACGATACAAGAGACCCAGTACTTC.

The chain carries TRBV24-1 and TRBJ2-1; D gene uncertain. The germline V gene encodes CDR1 KGHDR and CDR2 SFDVKD. This CDR3 spans 12 amino acids. With 4 bases removed from V and 7 bases from J, the gap between germline ends came to 7 bases. CDR3 bases: TGTGCCACCAGTGAACAACGAAATGAGCAGTTCTTC. Its translation: CATSEQRNEQFF.

The chain is built from TRBV12-3 or TRBV12-4 and TRBJ1-3; D gene unclear. V lost 4 bases and J 9 bases, leaving 10 bases between the germline ends. This CDR3 has 12 residues. The CDR3 sequence: CASSWVLGTIYF. Written as DNA, the CDR3 is TGTGCCAGCAGTTGGGTCCTGGGCACCATATATTTT.

V is TRBV27 and J is TRBJ2-1; maybe TRBD2 (5 bases). The V and J ends lost 5 bases and 0 bases respectively, with 17 bases between them. Germline V lookup: CDR1 MNHEY, CDR2 SMNVEV (reference sequence). This CDR3 has 17 amino acids. CDR3 sequence reads: CASSPQDSLSSYNEQFF. The CDR3 region has the DNA TGTGCCAGCAGTCCCCAGGACTCACTAAGCTCCTACAATGAGCAGTTCTTC.

CDR3 DNA: TGTGCCACGTCCGACAGAAGCAATCAGCCCCAGCATTTT. Protein: CATSDRSNQPQHF. The V gene is TRBV19, the J gene TRBJ1-5, with D possibly matching TRBD1 (5 bases). The V end was cut by 10 bases, the J end by 1 base, with 11 bases between. The CDR3 length is 13 residues. Germline V gene data show CDR1 as LNHDA and CDR2 as SQIVND (reference sequence).

The CDR3 spells CASSLRSGHEQYF. In DNA form, the CDR3 reads TGCGCCAGCAGCTTGCGCTCAGGGCACGAGCAGTACTTC. The V call is TRBV5-1, the J call TRBJ2-7; a possible D gene is TRBD1 (5 bases). The CDR3 runs 13 residues. The germline gives CDR1 SGHRS, CDR2 YFSETQ. V lost 1 base and J 5 bases, leaving 10 bases between the germline ends.

V gene TRBV4-3 combines with J gene TRBJ2-1, with 8 bases lining up with TRBD2. Unmatched junction bases numbered 5, after V lost 0 bases and J lost 4 bases. CDR3 length: 16 amino acids. CDR1 and CDR2 (germline): LGHNA, YSLEER. CDR3 sequence (DNA): TGCGCCAGCAGCCAAGATGGGAGACTAGCGTACAATGAGCAGTTCTTC. Protein product: CASSQDGRLAYNEQFF.

The chain links TRBV28 to TRBJ1-2, with D hard to call. Germline V gene data show CDR1 as MDHEN and CDR2 as SYDVKM. The CDR3 spans 14 residues. The V end lost 4 bases, the J end lost 3 bases, and 12 bases lay between the germline ends. The CDR3 sequence: CASSSFTGDYGYTF. The DNA of the CDR3 is TGTGCCAGCAGTTCGTTCACGGGTGACTATGGCTACACCTTC.

This rearrangement joins TRBV11-2 to TRBJ1-5; D is uncertain. The germline V gene encodes CDR1 SGHAT and CDR2 FQNNGV. This CDR3 comprises 13 residues. Between the trimmed V and J ends, which lost 5 bases and 7 bases, there was a span of 12 bases. CDR3: CASSLGGGQPQHF. The CDR3 DNA reads as TGTGCCAGCAGCCTGGGTGGCGGGCAGCCCCAGCATTTT.

The chain links TRBV24-1 to TRBJ1-4; D ambiguous. This CDR3 region has 14 residues. The ends were cut back, 3 bases at V and 8 bases at J, with 12 bases in the middle. Per the germline V gene, CDR1 is KGHDR and CDR2 is SFDVKD. Here the CDR3 reads CATSDVGIKEKLFF. For the CDR3, the DNA is TGTGCCACCAGTGATGTAGGAATCAAAGAAAAACTGTTTTTT.

This chain uses TRBV14 with TRBJ2-7; 10 bases map to TRBD1. The CDR3 contains 16 residues. V dropped 6 bases and J dropped 6; count of bases not matched to a gene: 14. CDR1 and CDR2 (germline): SGHDN, FVKESK. CDR3 protein: CASRLTRQGARREQYF. The CDR3 DNA reads TGTGCCAGCAGACTTACCCGACAGGGGGCGCGTCGCGAGCAGTACTTC.

V is TRBV6-5 and J is TRBJ2-1; 10 nucleotides agree with TRBD1. CDR3 size: 14 residues. V was pared by 5 bases and J by 8 bases, with 6 bases of the junction left unmatched. Germline loops: CDR1 MNHEY, CDR2 SVGAGI. The CDR3 nucleotides are TGTGCCAGCAGTCAGTCGACAGGGGGCCATGAGCAGTTCTTC. It encodes CASSQSTGGHEQFF.

The chain combines TRBV9 with TRBJ2-7, with D unresolved. Per the germline V gene, CDR1 is SGDLS and CDR2 is YYNGEE. This CDR3 is built from 14 residues. The germline V and J ends were trimmed by 2 bases and 1 base, with 10 bases remaining between them. In DNA, the CDR3 is TGTGCCAGCAGCGTGAGGTTTGAATCCTACGAGCAGTACTTC. It codes for CASSVRFESYEQYF.

V usage is TRBV7-3 and J usage is TRBJ2-7, with 14 bases identical to TRBD2. Germline CDR1 and CDR2: SGHTA and FQGTGA. The CDR3 is made up of 14 amino acids. Germline trimming cut 3 bases from V and 5 bases from J; bases unmatched to any gene: 0. This CDR3 is CASSLGLAGDEQYF. The CDR3, as DNA: TGTGCCAGCAGCTTGGGACTAGCGGGGGACGAGCAGTACTTC.

J is TRBJ2-1 and V is TRBV4-2, with 14 bases aligning to TRBD2. Germline-derived CDR1 and CDR2 are LGHNA and YNFKEQ. The CDR3 runs 15 residues. Trimming removed 1 base from V and 7 bases from J; junction bases left unmatched: 0. In DNA, the CDR3 is TGTGCCAGCAGCCAAGGGACTAGCGGGGGGAATGAGCAGTTCTTC. Translation: CASSQGTSGGNEQFF.

The chain is built from TRBV3-1 (or the pseudogene TRBV3-2) and TRBJ1-4; a possible D gene is TRBD1 (5 bases). Between the trimmed V and J ends, which lost 4 bases and 8 bases, there was a span of 17 bases. The germline CDR1 and CDR2 sequences are LGHDT and YNNKEL (reference sequence). CDR3 length equals 15 residues. The CDR3 nucleotides are TGTGCCAGCAGCCCACGACCGCCTGGGGGAGAAAAACTGTTTTTT. This sequence encodes CASSPRPPGGEKLFF.